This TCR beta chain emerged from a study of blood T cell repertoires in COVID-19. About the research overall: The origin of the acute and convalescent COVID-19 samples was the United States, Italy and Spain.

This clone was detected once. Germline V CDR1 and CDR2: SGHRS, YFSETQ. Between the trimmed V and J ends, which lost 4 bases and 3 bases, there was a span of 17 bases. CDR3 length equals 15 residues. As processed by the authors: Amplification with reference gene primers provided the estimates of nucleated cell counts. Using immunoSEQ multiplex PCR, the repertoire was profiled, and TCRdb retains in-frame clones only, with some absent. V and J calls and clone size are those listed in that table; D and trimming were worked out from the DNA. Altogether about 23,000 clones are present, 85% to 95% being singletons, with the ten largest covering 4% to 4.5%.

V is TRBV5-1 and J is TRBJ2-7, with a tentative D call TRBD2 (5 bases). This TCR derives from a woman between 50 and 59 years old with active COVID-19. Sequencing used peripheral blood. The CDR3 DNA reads TGCGCCAGCAGCCTCCTTCCCGGGGTGGACTACGAGCAGTACTTC. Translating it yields CASSLLPGVDYEQYF.